Listed below are T cell receptor beta chains from one sample, sequenced in a study of T cell changes during pregnancy in multiple sclerosis. Method: immunoSEQ multiplex PCR; TCRdb's copy keeps in-frame clones and lacks some. The profile covers around 43,000 clones, with 80% to 90% appearing a single time and about 1.2% taken by the ten largest. Sample: CD4+ T cells from peripheral blood mononuclear cells, taken in the first trimester of pregnancy. The origin of the receptors is a female donor with multiple sclerosis, enrolled in a pregnancy study. Both conserved end residues are part of each CDR3. Each record gives: clone size, CDR3 length, V gene, D gene, J gene, CDR3 protein, CDR3 DNA. D genes are given only for firm matches. The size entry is marked missing in some rows and otherwise reads once, few, many or a size class.

>-|14|TRBV7-2|TRBD1|TRBJ2-7
CASSFDRGFAEQYF
TGTGCCAGCAGCTTCGACAGGGGTTTCGCCGAGCAGTACTTC
>-|15|TRBV2|TRBD1|TRBJ1-1
CASGGTGGLDTEAFF
TGTGCCAGCGGTGGGACAGGGGGCTTGGACACTGAAGCTTTCTTT
>-|18|TRBV2|TRBD2|TRBJ2-2
CASSEWLAGGLNTGELFF
TGTGCCAGCAGTGAGTGGCTAGCGGGGGGCCTAAACACCGGGGAGCTGTTTTTT
>-|14|TRBV6-6|TRBD2|TRBJ2-7
CASSLAGFLYEQYF
TGTGCCAGCAGTTTAGCGGGATTCCTGTACGAGCAGTACTTC
>-|12|TRBV6-5|-|TRBJ2-7
CASSPQGYEQYF
TGTGCCAGCAGTCCCCAGGGCTACGAGCAGTACTTC
>-|19|TRBV4-1|TRBD1|TRBJ1-2
CASSHPGGTGPRGNYGYTF
TGCGCCAGCAGCCACCCCGGAGGGACAGGGCCTAGGGGAAACTATGGCTACACCTTC
>-|18|TRBV28|TRBD2|TRBJ2-3
CASSLYSSGVPTADTQYF
TGTGCCAGCAGTTTATACTCTAGCGGAGTCCCGACCGCAGATACGCAGTATTTT
>-|11|TRBV7-9|-|TRBJ1-2
CASRGADGYTF
TGTGCCAGCAGAGGGGCCGATGGCTACACCTTC
>-|16|TRBV11-2|TRBD2|TRBJ2-1
CASSSRFRTSYNEQFF
TGTGCCAGCAGCTCCAGGTTCCGGACTAGCTACAATGAGCAGTTCTTC
>-|14|TRBV11-1|-|TRBJ2-2
CASSSPWSGGELFF
TGTGCCAGCAGCTCCCCCTGGTCCGGCGGGGAGCTGTTTTTT
>-|15|TRBV9|-|TRBJ1-1
CASSAPGGVRTEAFF
TGTGCCAGCAGCGCCCCTGGGGGGGTGCGGACTGAAGCTTTCTTT
>few|18|TRBV9|TRBD2|TRBJ2-1
CASSVAAGGGGKANEQFF
TGTGCCAGCAGCGTAGCGGCCGGGGGCGGGGGGAAAGCGAATGAGCAGTTCTTC
>once|15|TRBV18|-|TRBJ1-4
CASSKLAALEEKLFF
TGTGCCAGTTCAAAGCTTGCGGCCTTGGAGGAAAAACTGTTTTTT
>-|16|TRBV28|-|TRBJ2-4
CASSLRIRGAKNIQYF
TGTGCCAGCAGTTTGAGAATTCGGGGAGCCAAAAACATTCAGTACTTC
>-|14|TRBV7-9|-|TRBJ1-5
CASSLQQGNQPQHF
TGTGCCAGCAGCTTACAGCAGGGGAATCAGCCCCAGCATTTT
>-|15|TRBV6-6|TRBD2|TRBJ2-7
CASSYETSGSVEQYF
TGTGCCAGCAGTTACGAGACTAGCGGGAGCGTCGAGCAGTACTTC
>-|12|TRBV6-1|-|TRBJ1-5
CASARVGEPQHF
TGTGCCAGTGCCAGGGTTGGCGAGCCCCAGCATTTT
>-|15|TRBV19|-|TRBJ2-7
CASKGGGGPFYEQYF
TGTGCCAGCAAAGGGGGGGGAGGCCCCTTCTACGAGCAGTACTTC
>-|15|TRBV28|TRBD2|TRBJ2-1
CASSPGLAGYPEQFF
TGTGCCAGCAGTCCGGGACTAGCGGGATACCCAGAGCAGTTCTTC
>-|15|TRBV27|TRBD2|TRBJ2-4
CASSLLAGGGNIQYF
TGTGCCAGCAGTTTACTAGCGGGAGGGGGAAACATTCAGTACTTC
>-|16|TRBV6-1|TRBD1|TRBJ2-7
CASSEVMGQGAIEQYF
TGTGCCAGCAGTGAGGTCATGGGACAGGGGGCGATCGAGCAGTACTTC
>-|13|TRBV10-2|TRBD1|TRBJ2-5
CASSGTGTETQYF
TGCGCCAGCAGTGGGACAGGAACGGAGACCCAGTACTTC
>-|14|TRBV29-1|TRBD1|TRBJ1-5
CSVGGTGRDQPQHF
TGCAGCGTTGGGGGGACAGGGCGAGATCAGCCCCAGCATTTT
>-|19|TRBV7-2|-|TRBJ1-3
CASSFLGTPNLHSGNTIYF
TGTGCCAGCAGCTTTCTCGGGACACCTAACCTCCACTCTGGAAACACCATATATTTT
>-|15|TRBV4-3|-|TRBJ2-1
CASSRGTLKQNEQFF
TGCGCCAGCAGCCGCGGCACATTGAAGCAGAATGAGCAGTTCTTC
>-|15|TRBV19|-|TRBJ2-1
CASSIGGGPVDEQFF
TGTGCCAGTAGTATAGGGGGGGGGCCGGTGGATGAGCAGTTCTTC